A single sample is the source of the 10 T cell receptor beta chains below, sequenced in a study of glioma-infiltrating T cells. TCR alpha and beta CDR3 regions were amplified from RNA using iRepertoire nested multiplex PCR. MiXCR, run by TCRdb on the multiplex PCR reads, gives a single entry per CDR3 protein. The sample contains around 150,000 distinct CDR3 sequences, roughly two fifths of which appear only once. Sequenced: glioma tissue, nonneoplastic brain tissue, or PBMCs (not recorded which). The receptor set was obtained from a human donor with low-grade glioma or glioblastoma, undergoing nonglioma brain surgery, or in good health (not recorded which).

V usage is TRBV29-1 and J usage is TRBJ1-2; 8 bases fit TRBD1. CDR1 and CDR2 (germline): SQVTM, ANQGSEA. V was clipped by 4 bases and J by 8 bases; unmatched bases: 6. This CDR3 spans 12 amino acids. CDR3: CSVADRGRGYTF. In DNA form, the CDR3 reads TGCAGCGTTGCCGACAGGGGAAGAGGCTACACCTTC.

This sequence joins TRBV2 and TRBJ1-6; D unresolved. This CDR3 region has 17 residues. V lost 8 bases to trimming and J lost 0 bases, with 17 bases between them. CDR1 is SNHLY, CDR2 FYNNEI, per germline. The CDR3 is CASASGGPSSYNSPLHF. The CDR3 coding sequence is TGTGCCAGCGCATCGGGAGGACCTAGCTCCTATAATTCACCCCTCCACTTT. The whole variable domain, remainder taken from reference TRBV2 and TRBJ1-6, is EPEVTQTPSHQVTQMGQEVILRCVPISNHLYFYWYRQILGQKVEFLVSFYNNEISEKSEIFDDQFSVERPDGSNFTLKIRSTKLEDSAMYFCASASGGPSSYNSPLHFGNGTRLTVT.

The chain is built from TRBV29-1 and TRBJ2-7; a possible D gene is TRBD2 (7 bases). The CDR3 loop spans 15 amino acids. The germline V gene encodes CDR1 SQVTM and CDR2 ANQGSEA. DNA for the CDR3: TGCAGTGCGCCTGGGGGCGGGGGTTATTCCTACGAGCAGTACTTC. Protein product: CSAPGGGGYSYEQYF.

The V gene is TRBV18, the J gene TRBJ2-3; TRBD2 matches at 13 bases. CDR1 and CDR2 (germline): KGHSH, LQKENI. V shed 8 bases, J shed 2 bases, and the junction held 7 bases outside the gene matches. The CDR3 has 16 residues. The CDR3 here is CASPTGLAGPTDTQYF. The CDR3 bases are TGTGCCAGCCCTACGGGACTAGCGGGGCCCACAGATACGCAGTATTTT.

V gene TRBV29-1 combines with J gene TRBJ1-3; a weak D match, TRBD1 (6 bases). CDR1 and CDR2 (germline): SQVTM, ANQGSEA. V lost 4 bases to trimming and J lost 3 bases, with 16 bases between them. CDR3 length equals 15 residues. DNA for the CDR3: TGCAGCGTTGTAGGGACACCCGGCGGTGGAAACACCATATATTTT. It is translated as CSVVGTPGGGNTIYF.

The V and J genes are TRBV10-3 and TRBJ1-3; possibly TRBD1 for D (5 bases). The V gene lost 11 bases and the J gene lost 10 bases, with 15 bases spanning the gap. The germline V gene has CDR1 ENHRY and CDR2 SYGVKD. The CDR3 consists of 11 residues. The CDR3 spells CASTPGGTIYF. As DNA, the CDR3 is TGTGCCTCCACCCCGGGGGGAACCATATATTTT.

As concerns this clonotype: One base away lies a much larger clone, so this may be a sequencing read error. The gene calls are TRBV6-9 and TRBJ2-3; unclear D gene. The CDR3 spans 12 residues. Germline CDR1 is MNHGY and CDR2 is SVAAGI. V was trimmed by 5 bases and J by 4 bases, leaving 7 bases between them. In DNA, the CDR3 is TGTGCCAGCAGTAATCGGCCAGATACGCAGTATTTT. Translating it yields CASSNRPDTQYF.

The J gene is TRBJ2-7, the V gene TRBV6-6, with TRBD2 identical over 11 bases. CDR3 length: 18 amino acids. CDR1 and CDR2 (germline): MNHNY, SVGAGI (reference sequence). J gave up 2 bases and V 0 bases, and 9 bases lay outside the gene matches. The CDR3: CASSYSPTSGGSTYEQYF. Written as DNA, the CDR3 is TGTGCCAGCAGTTACTCGCCCACTAGCGGGGGCTCTACCTACGAGCAGTACTTC.

This CDR3 reads CASSPGIHEQYF. The CDR3 DNA sequence: TGTGCCAGCAGTCCCGGAATACACGAGCAGTACTTC. The chain uses TRBV28 and TRBJ2-7; D is ambiguous. Germline loops: CDR1 MDHEN, CDR2 SYDVKM. There are 12 residues in the CDR3. Trimming pared 5 bases from V and 5 bases from J, leaving 10 bases between.

The rearrangement uses TRBV11-2 and TRBJ2-3; TRBD2 matches at 12 bases. This CDR3 comprises 17 residues. The J segment lost 4 bases and the V segment lost 4 bases, leaving 9 bases of the junction unmatched. Germline loops: CDR1 SGHAT, CDR2 FQNNGV. The CDR3 DNA reads TGTGCCAGCAGCTCCAGACTAGCGGGGGTGTTCGCAGATACGCAGTATTTT. It encodes CASSSRLAGVFADTQYF.